Listed here is a single TCR beta chain. The sample comes from a study of cytotoxic CD8 clonotypes in ibrutinib-treated CLL. The overall study: Response sampling came at median approximately twelve months of treatment, ranging roughly 6 to 36 months.

Using immunoSEQ multiplex PCR, the repertoire was profiled, and TCRdb retains in-frame clones only, with some absent. This sample has 6,500 to 9,500 clones, with more than 60% found just once. The sequencing used PBMCs, collected before ibrutinib treatment. The TCR originated in a human donor with chronic lymphocytic leukemia.

CDR3 DNA: TGTGCCAGCAGCGGGACAGGGGGCCTTGGCTACACCTTC. Its protein product is CASSGTGGLGYTF. V is TRBV7-3 and J is TRBJ1-2; 12 nucleotides align to TRBD1. Per the germline V gene, CDR1 is SGHTA and CDR2 is FQGTGA. The CDR3 totals 13 residues. Trimming took 5 bases from V and 7 from J; bases not matched to a gene: 2.